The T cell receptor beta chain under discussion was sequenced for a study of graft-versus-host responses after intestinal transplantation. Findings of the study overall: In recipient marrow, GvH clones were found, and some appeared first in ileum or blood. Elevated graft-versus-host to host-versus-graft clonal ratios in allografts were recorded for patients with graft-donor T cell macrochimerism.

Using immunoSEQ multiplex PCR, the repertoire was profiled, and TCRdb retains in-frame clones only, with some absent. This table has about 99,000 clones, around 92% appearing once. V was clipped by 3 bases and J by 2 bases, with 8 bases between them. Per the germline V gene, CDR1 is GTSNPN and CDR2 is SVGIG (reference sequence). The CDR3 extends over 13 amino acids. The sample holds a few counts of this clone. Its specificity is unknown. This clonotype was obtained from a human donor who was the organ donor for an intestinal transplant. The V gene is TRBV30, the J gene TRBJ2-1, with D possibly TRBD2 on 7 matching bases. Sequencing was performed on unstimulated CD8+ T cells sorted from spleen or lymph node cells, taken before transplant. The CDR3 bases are TGTGCCTGGAGCGGGGGGCCCTACAATGAGCAGTTCTTC. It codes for CAWSGGPYNEQFF.